The entry below gives a single TCR beta chain sequence along with its context. Data came from immunoSEQ multiplex PCR; TCRdb stores just in-frame clones and leaves some out. The sample has 250,000 to 300,000 clones, 86% seen once. The data were taken from a study of blood T cell repertoires in COVID-19. Per germline, CDR1 SNHLY and CDR2 FYNNEI. The CDR3 loop spans 14 amino acids. V gave up 7 bases and J gave up 0 bases, with 11 bases separating them. The rearrangement uses TRBV2 and TRBJ2-3; D possibly corresponds to TRBD2 (6 bases). Input material: peripheral blood. The origin of this receptor is a woman between 65 and 79 years old with COVID-19, enrolled during active disease. The CDR3 nucleotides are TGTGCCAGCACAGGACTATTTAGCACAGATACGCAGTATTTT. Its translation is CASTGLFSTDTQYF.